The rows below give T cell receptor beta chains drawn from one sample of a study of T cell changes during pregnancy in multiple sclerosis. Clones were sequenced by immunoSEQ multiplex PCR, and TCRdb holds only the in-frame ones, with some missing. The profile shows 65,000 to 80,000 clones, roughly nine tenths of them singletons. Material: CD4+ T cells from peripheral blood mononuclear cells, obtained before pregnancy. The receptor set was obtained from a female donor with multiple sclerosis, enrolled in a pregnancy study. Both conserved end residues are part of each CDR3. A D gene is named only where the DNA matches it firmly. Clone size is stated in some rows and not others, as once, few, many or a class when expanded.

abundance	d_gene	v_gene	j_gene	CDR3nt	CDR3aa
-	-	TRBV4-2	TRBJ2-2	TGTGCCAGCAGCCAACGGAGTAGTTTGTTAGACGGGGAGCTGTTTTTT	CASSQRSSLLDGELFF
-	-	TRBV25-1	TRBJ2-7	TGTGCCAGCAGTGATAGCCAAGGCAGGAGGTACGAGCAGTACTTC	CASSDSQGRRYEQYF
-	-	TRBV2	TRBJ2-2	TGTGCCAGCAGTGAACTCCATCCTACGAACACCGGGGAGCTGTTTTTT	CASSELHPTNTGELFF
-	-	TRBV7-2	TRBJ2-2	TGTGCCAGCAGCTTAGCTAGCGCCGCGAACACCGGGGAGCTGTTTTTT	CASSLASAANTGELFF
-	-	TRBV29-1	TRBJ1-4	TGCAGCGTTCGGACAGCAACTAATGAAAAACTGTTTTTT	CSVRTATNEKLFF
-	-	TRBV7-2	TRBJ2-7	TGTGCCAGCAGCTTAAGATATGACAACCTCTACGAGCAGTACTTC	CASSLRYDNLYEQYF
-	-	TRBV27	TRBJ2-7	TGTGCCAGCAGTTTAGGGCGGGACCGCCGGTGGGAGCAGTACTTC	CASSLGRDRRWEQYF
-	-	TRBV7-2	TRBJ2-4	TGTGCCAGCAGCCATAGGGGGGGTTTGAACATTCAGTACTTC	CASSHRGGLNIQYF
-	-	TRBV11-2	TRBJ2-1	TGTGCCAGCAGCTCGTGGGGACTCAACAATGAGCAGTTCTTC	CASSSWGLNNEQFF
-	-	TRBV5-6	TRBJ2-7	TGTGCCAGCAGCTTGGTACGGAGCTCCTACGAGCAGTACTTC	CASSLVRSSYEQYF
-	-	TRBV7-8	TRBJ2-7	TGTGCCAGCAGCCAAACAAGCGGAGGGTCCAGCTCCTACGAGCAGTACTTC	CASSQTSGGSSSYEQYF
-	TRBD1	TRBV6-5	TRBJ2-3	TGTGCCAGCAGGGGGACAGAGGGCCAGACGCAGTATTTT	CASRGTEGQTQYF
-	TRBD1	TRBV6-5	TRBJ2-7	TGTGCCAGCAGTAAACCGGGACAGACCTACGAGCAGTACTTC	CASSKPGQTYEQYF
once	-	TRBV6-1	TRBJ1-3	TGTGCCAGCAGTGAAGCGCCCGGGGTTTCTGGAAACACCATATATTTT	CASSEAPGVSGNTIYF
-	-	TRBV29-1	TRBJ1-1	TGCAGCGATTCCGTGGGCCAGGCCTCGAACACTGAAGCTTTCTTT	CSDSVGQASNTEAFF
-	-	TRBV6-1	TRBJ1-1	TGTGCCAGCAAACTAATTGAGAACACTGAAGCTTTCTTT	CASKLIENTEAFF
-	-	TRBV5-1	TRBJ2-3	TGCGCCAGCAGCCCAACCACAGTGACAGATACGCAGTATTTT	CASSPTTVTDTQYF
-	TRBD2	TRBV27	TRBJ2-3	TGTGCCAGCAGTCCGGGACTAGCGGGGGTGGATACGCAGTATTTT	CASSPGLAGVDTQYF
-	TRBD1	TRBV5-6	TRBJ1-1	TGTGCCAGCAGCTTGGGACAGGGGGTGGGTGAAGCTTTCTTT	CASSLGQGVGEAFF
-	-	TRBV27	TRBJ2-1	TGTGCCAGCAGTTTACCGTCCAGGGTCAATGAGCAGTTCTTC	CASSLPSRVNEQFF
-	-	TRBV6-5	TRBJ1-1	TGTGCCAGCAGTTATCGGGTGGAGTCGGGAGCTGAAGCTTTCTTT	CASSYRVESGAEAFF
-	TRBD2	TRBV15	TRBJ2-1	TGTGCCACCAGCAGAGTTACCCTGGGGACTAGCGGGAGGGCCGCTGAGCAGTTCTTC	CATSRVTLGTSGRAAEQFF